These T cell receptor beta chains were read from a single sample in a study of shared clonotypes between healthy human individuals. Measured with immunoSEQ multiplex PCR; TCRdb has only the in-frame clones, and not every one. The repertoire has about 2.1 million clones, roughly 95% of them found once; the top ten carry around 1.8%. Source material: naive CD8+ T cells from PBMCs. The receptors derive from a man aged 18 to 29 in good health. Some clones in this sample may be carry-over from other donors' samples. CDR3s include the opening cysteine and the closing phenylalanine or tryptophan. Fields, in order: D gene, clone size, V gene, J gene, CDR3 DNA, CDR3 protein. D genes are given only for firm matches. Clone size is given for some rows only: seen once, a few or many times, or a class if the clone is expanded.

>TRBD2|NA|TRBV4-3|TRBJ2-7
TGCGCCAGCAGCCAAGGTCCTAGCGGGAGCTACGAGCAGTACTTC
CASSQGPSGSYEQYF
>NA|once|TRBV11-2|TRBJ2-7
TGTGCCAGCAGCTTAGTCTCGGGACGGAGCGAGCAGTACTTC
CASSLVSGRSEQYF
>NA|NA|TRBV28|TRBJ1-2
TGTGCCAGCAGTTTAATTCTAGGCCACAGAGACTATGGCTACACCTTC
CASSLILGHRDYGYTF
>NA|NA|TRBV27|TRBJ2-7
TGTGCCAGCAGTTTTGGACGGCTTGAAGAGCAGTACTTC
CASSFGRLEEQYF
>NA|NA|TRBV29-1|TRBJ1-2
TGCAGCGTTGAAGAGCGGACAGTAAACTATGGCTACACCTTC
CSVEERTVNYGYTF
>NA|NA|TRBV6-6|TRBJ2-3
TGTGCCAGCAGTTCTCCGACGCAGTATTTT
CASSSPTQYF
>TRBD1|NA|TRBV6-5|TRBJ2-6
TGTGCCAGCAGTTACTCAGGGGGCCCTGGGGCCAACGTCCTGACTTTC
CASSYSGGPGANVLTF
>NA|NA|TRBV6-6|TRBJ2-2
TGTGCCACCCGTGTCACCGGGGAGCTGTTTTTT
CATRVTGELFF
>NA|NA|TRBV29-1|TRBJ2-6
TGCAGCGTTGGTTCCGGGATCTCTGGGGCCAACGTCCTGACTTTC
CSVGSGISGANVLTF
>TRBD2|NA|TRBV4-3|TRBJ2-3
TGCGCCAGCAGCTTAATAGCGGGAGGGGAAAATACGCAGTATTTT
CASSLIAGGENTQYF
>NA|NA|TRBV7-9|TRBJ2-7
TGTGCCAGCAGCTTAGAATGGGGCCCCTACGAGCAGTACTTC
CASSLEWGPYEQYF
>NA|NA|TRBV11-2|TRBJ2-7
TGTGCCAGCAGCTCACGGTGGTCCTACGAGCAGTACTTC
CASSSRWSYEQYF
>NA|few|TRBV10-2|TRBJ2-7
TGCGCCAGCAGTCTCTCCTACGAGCAGTACTTC
CASSLSYEQYF
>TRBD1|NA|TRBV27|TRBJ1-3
TGTGCCAGCAGCCCGGGACAGGGAGGGAACACCATATATTTT
CASSPGQGGNTIYF
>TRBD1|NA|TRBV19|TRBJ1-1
TGTGCCAGTAGTATGTTACAGGGGGTGAGGACTGAAGCTTTCTTT
CASSMLQGVRTEAFF
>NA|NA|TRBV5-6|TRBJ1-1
TGTGCCAGCAGCTTTCTGAGCGAGAACACTGAAGCTTTCTTT
CASSFLSENTEAFF
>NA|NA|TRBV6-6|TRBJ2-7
TGTGCCAGCAGTTACTCCAGCGCCTACGAGCAGTACTTC
CASSYSSAYEQYF
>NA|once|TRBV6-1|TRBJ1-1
TGTGCCAGCACCCCTCCCCTGAACACTGAAGCTTTCTTT
CASTPPLNTEAFF
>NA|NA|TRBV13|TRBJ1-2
TGTGCCAGCAGCCCCGGTGGAAGTTACTATGGCTACACCTTC
CASSPGGSYYGYTF
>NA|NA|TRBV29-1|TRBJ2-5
TGCAGCGCCTGGGGAATGACAGACCAAGAGACCCAGTACTTC
CSAWGMTDQETQYF
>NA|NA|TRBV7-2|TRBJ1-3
TGTGCCAGCAGTGCGACATCCCCCTCTGGAAACACCATATATTTT
CASSATSPSGNTIYF
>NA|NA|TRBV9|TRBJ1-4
TGTGCCAGCAGCGTCACCCCGGGACCGCCAGGGAGGGATGAAAAACTGTTTTTT
CASSVTPGPPGRDEKLFF
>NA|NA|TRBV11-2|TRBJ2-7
TGTGCCAGCAGCTTAGTAGGTTACGAGCAGTACTTC
CASSLVGYEQYF
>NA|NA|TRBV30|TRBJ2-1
TGTGCCTGGAGCCCTATGATCGGGAGAAGGGATGAGCAGTTCTTC
CAWSPMIGRRDEQFF
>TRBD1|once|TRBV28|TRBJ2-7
TGTGCCAGCAGTTCCCTAGATACAGGGGACGAGCAGTACTTC
CASSSLDTGDEQYF
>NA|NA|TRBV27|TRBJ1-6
TGTGCCAGCAGTTTATCGGCACAGGGAACTTCACCCCTCCACTTT
CASSLSAQGTSPLHF
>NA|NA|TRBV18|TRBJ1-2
TGTGCCAGCTCACCACCGGTACGTGACTATGGCTACACCTTC
CASSPPVRDYGYTF
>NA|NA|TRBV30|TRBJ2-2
TGTGCCTGGGAGAACACCGGGGAGCTGTTTTTT
CAWENTGELFF
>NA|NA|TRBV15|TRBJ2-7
TGTGCCACCAGCAGAGATCTGGACAGATCCTACGAGCAGTACTTC
CATSRDLDRSYEQYF
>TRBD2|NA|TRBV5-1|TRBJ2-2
TGCGCCAGCAGCTTTAATCTAGCGGGATGGAACACCGGGGAGCTGTTTTTT
CASSFNLAGWNTGELFF
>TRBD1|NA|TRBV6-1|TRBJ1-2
TGTGCCAGCAGTGCACGGGACAGGGCAAACTATGGCTACACCTTC
CASSARDRANYGYTF
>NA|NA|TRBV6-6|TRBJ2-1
TGTGCCAGCAGGCTCGGTTACGGGAAGTACAATGAGCAGTTCTTC
CASRLGYGKYNEQFF
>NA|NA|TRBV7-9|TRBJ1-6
TGTGCCAGCAGCTTGGATTCACCCCTCCACTTT
CASSLDSPLHF
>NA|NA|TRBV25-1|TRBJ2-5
TGTGCCAGCAGTTTTTGGACAGCGGTGGAGACCCAGTACTTC
CASSFWTAVETQYF